One and the same sample provided the 9 T cell receptor beta chains below, sequenced in a study of cytomegalovirus exposure and HLA in healthy donors. The PCR made use of 60 Vbeta and 13 Jbeta primers. Clones were sequenced by immunoSEQ multiplex PCR, and TCRdb holds only the in-frame ones, with some missing. Of 150,000 to 200,000 clones listed, 70% to 80% are singletons. Sequencing was performed on PBMCs. All receptors come from a woman between 45 and 65 years old in good health and CMV-seronegative.

The gene calls are TRBV7-9 and TRBJ1-1; TRBD1 matches 8 bases. V shed 5 bases and J 1 base; nucleotides not matched to a gene: 6. The V gene's germline CDR1 is SEHNR and CDR2 FQNEAQ (reference sequence). The CDR3 has 15 residues. CDR3 in DNA: TGTGCCAGCAGCCCCGGGACAGGAGGGAACACTGAAGCTTTCTTT. This encodes CASSPGTGGNTEAFF.

The CDR3 region has the DNA TGTGCCAGCAGTTTACAAGGGACTAGCGGGATAGAGACCCAGTACTTC. Its translation is CASSLQGTSGIETQYF. The V and J genes are TRBV27 and TRBJ2-5; 13 bases align to TRBD2. The V gene end was trimmed by 2 bases and the J gene end by 4 bases; junction bases not matched to a gene: 4. This CDR3 spans 16 amino acids. Germline values: CDR1 MNHEY, CDR2 SMNVEV (reference sequence).

V gene TRBV9 combines with J gene TRBJ2-5, with TRBD2 matching 8 bases. Germline lookup yields CDR1 SGDLS and CDR2 YYNGEE. The CDR3 runs to 15 residues. Trimming at V came to 0 bases and at J to 4 bases, leaving 5 bases not matched to a gene. The CDR3 region is CASSVGTSGGETQYF. For the CDR3, the DNA is TGTGCCAGCAGCGTAGGAACTAGCGGAGGAGAGACCCAGTACTTC.

This clone was seen a few times. The chain recombines TRBV4-3 with TRBJ1-2, with 10 bases identical to TRBD1. V shed 5 bases, J shed 5 bases, and the junction held 14 bases outside the gene matches. Germline loops: CDR1 LGHNA, CDR2 YSLEER. The CDR3 totals 17 residues. The CDR3 nucleotides read TGCGCCAGCAGCACCCAGACAGGGGGCCCTGCAAAATATGGCTACACCTTC. Translating it yields CASSTQTGGPAKYGYTF.

The chain couples TRBV5-4 to TRBJ2-5; 8 bases match TRBD2. There are 15 residues in the CDR3. Looked up from germline, CDR1 is SGHNT and CDR2 is YYREEE (reference sequence). With V trimmed by 0 bases and J by 3 bases, 4 bases remained unmatched. For the CDR3, the DNA is TGTGCCAGCAGCTTGGCCGGGAGGGGGGAAGAGACCCAGTACTTC. Translated: CASSLAGRGEETQYF. Drawing the rest from reference TRBV5-4 and TRBJ2-5, the complete variable domain is ETGVTQSPTHLIKTRGQQVTLRCSSQSGHNTVSWYQQALGQGPQFIFQYYREEENGRGNFPPRFSGLQFPNYSSELNVNALELDDSALYLCASSLAGRGEETQYFGPGTRLLVL.

The rearrangement joins TRBV6-5 to TRBJ2-1; D gene uncertain. Germline CDR1 MNHEY, CDR2 SVGAGI. The CDR3 extends over 11 amino acids. Trimming removed 7 bases from V and 3 bases from J, with 4 bases in between. This CDR3 reads CASINYNEQFF. The CDR3 nucleotides read TGTGCCAGCATAAACTACAATGAGCAGTTCTTC.

This chain connects TRBV6-5 to TRBJ2-7, with unresolved D. The length of the CDR3 is 12 residues. Germline lookup yields CDR1 MNHEY and CDR2 SVGAGI. V was pared by 5 bases and J by 1 base, with 6 bases between. CDR3: CASSRPSYEQYF. The CDR3 nucleotides are TGTGCCAGCAGTCGTCCTTCCTACGAGCAGTACTTC.

Concerning this clone itself: A read error may account for a junction end that differs from germline. This same CDR3 is encoded by further DNA sequences in the sample. V usage is TRBV9 and J usage is TRBJ2-2; the D gene is possibly TRBD1 (6 bases). The CDR3 spans 15 residues. Germline values: CDR1 SGDLS, CDR2 YYNGEE. CDR3 in amino acids: CASSAQQGHTGELFF. The DNA of the CDR3 is TGCGCCAGCAGCGCCCAACAGGGTCACACCGGGGAGCTGTTTTTT.

This clone was picked up a small number of times. The chain carries TRBV2 and TRBJ1-4; no firm D call. This CDR3 spans 15 amino acids. Per the germline V gene, CDR1 is SNHLY and CDR2 is FYNNEI. The ends were cut back, 7 bases at V and 6 bases at J, with 18 bases in the middle. The CDR3 here is CASKEGVQWDEKLFF. The CDR3 DNA sequence: TGTGCCAGCAAAGAGGGAGTGCAGTGGGATGAAAAACTGTTTTTT.